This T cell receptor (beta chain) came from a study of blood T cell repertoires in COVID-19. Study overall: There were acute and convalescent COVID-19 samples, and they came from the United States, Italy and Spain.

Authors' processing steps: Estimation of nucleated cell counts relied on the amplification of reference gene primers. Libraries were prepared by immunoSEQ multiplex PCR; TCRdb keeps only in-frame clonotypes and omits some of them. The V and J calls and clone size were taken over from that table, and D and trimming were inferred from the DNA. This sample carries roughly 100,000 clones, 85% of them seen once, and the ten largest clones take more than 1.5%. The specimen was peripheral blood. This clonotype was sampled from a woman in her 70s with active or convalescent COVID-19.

The DNA of the CDR3 is TGTGCCAGCAGAAAGACAGGGGAGGGCGAGCAGTACTTC. Amino acid sequence: CASRKTGEGEQYF. This chain links TRBV6-5 with TRBJ2-7; perhaps TRBD1 as D (8 bases). CDR3 size: 13 residues. Looked up from germline, CDR1 is MNHEY and CDR2 is SVGAGI. V shed 6 bases and J shed 6 bases, with 15 bases lying between them.